Listed here is a single TCR beta chain. Its target antigen remains unknown. The record has no base qualities; no much larger clone is one base away. This record comes from a study of cytomegalovirus exposure and HLA in healthy donors (dated by TCRdb to 2016 to 2017). For the study in its entirety: According to an earlier analysis of around 600 of the donors, 200 million or so T cells yielded approximately 120 million unique TCR beta sequences and approximately 300 Gb of sequence data. Approximately 330 gigabases of sequencing data and around 85 million unique TCR sequences made up an early release that covered around 640 HLA-typed donors. Among the roughly 370 genotyped donors, around 79% belonged to the genetic ancestry cluster associated with self-reported Caucasian donors. The study aimed to test whether cataloging public T cell receptors could reveal signatures of past pathogen exposure. The study used immunosequencing to profile the T cell repertoires of approximately 630 subjects and linked those repertoires to cytomegalovirus serostatus. A separate validation cohort of over 95 different subjects was used in addition to the 666-subject first cohort. The study combined high-throughput TCR immunosequencing, statistical association of individual TCRs with disease status, and machine learning to predict cytomegalovirus infection status. A later analysis re-examined previously published TCR beta repertoires from more than 600 donors and added high-resolution HLA genotyping to investigate patterns of TCR occurrence. In the later analysis, no new phenotypic data were used to find candidate immune exposures; instead, reliance was placed on TCR beta sequences and their occurrence across donors. An earlier analysis of 587 of the donors used high-throughput TCR beta sequencing to judge whether each TCR beta V gene segment behaved as functional or pseudogenic. Donor age, sex, ethnicity and CMV serostatus were compiled together with the repertoire data. Genome-wide SNP genotypes for about 55% of the 666 donors were used in a later genetic analysis, which treated that subset as a discovery cohort. All discovery cohort repertoires had been generated on a single sequencing platform. HLA typing included class I and class II loci at four-digit resolution. Typing coverage varied by locus: about 629-630 donors for A, B, C, DRB1 and DQB1; roughly 510 for DQA1; some 610 for DPA1; about 450 for DPB1. Several DR-DQ haplotypes were treated as single units for association and clustering because of strong linkage in the cohort. Among 398 genotyped donors of the cohort, an average of approximately 230,000 unique TCR beta nucleotide sequences were sequenced per donor, roughly a sixth of them non-productive.

The library was produced with the immunoSEQ multiplex PCR assay. The multiplex PCR relied on a mix of 60 forward primers for TCR Vbeta segments and 13 reverse primers for TCR Jbeta segments. Amplification of the CDR3 region of rearranged TCR beta genes was performed with a multiplex PCR assay on genomic DNA. On the Illumina HiSeq System, the amplified TCR beta libraries were sequenced as 87-base-pair reads. From the authors' description of their analysis: A later analysis counted about 76 million unique TCR beta chains across the approximately 700 repertoires, and about 10 million of these chains were shared by at least two donors. Raw reads were error-corrected and collapsed into unique sequences with a nearest-neighbor algorithm that merged closely related sequences to remove PCR and sequencing errors. CDR3 sequences were aligned to IMGT reference sequences to assign V, D and J gene segments. Each retained sequence needed at least a six-nucleotide match to both a V gene segment and a J gene segment. Rearrangements were classified as productive when the CDR3 lacked stop codons and remained in frame with V and J, and all other rearrangements were classified as non-productive. Following IMGT convention, CDR3 was defined as the stretch from the second conserved V-encoded cysteine up to the conserved J-encoded phenylalanine. The earlier analysis of 450 to 750 of the donors excluded any sequence lacking an unambiguous match to a single V gene segment. An earlier analysis of some 500 of the donors classified V segments as functional when productive rearrangements were above 56.7% and as segregating when the standard deviation between donors was above 5%. To diagnose cytomegalovirus status from the catalog of TCR beta chain sequences, a statistical classification framework was built. In a later analysis, V and J genes were assigned by comparing TCR nucleotide sequences against IMGT/GENE-DB human TR gene sequences. A later analysis assigned CDR3 sequences and most-parsimonious VDJ recombination scenarios with the TCRdist pipeline. A later analysis defined each TCR beta chain by its CDR3 amino acid sequence plus V-gene family, and excluded reads lacking a unique V-gene family. To address suspected cross-contamination and a sequencing artifact, a later analysis removed around 590 highly shared, low-generation-probability nucleotide sequences. In a later analysis, a clonal expansion index was calculated for each public chain from normalized within-repertoire ranks of inferred template counts. In a later analysis, generation probabilities were computed with a VDJ recombination model fitted to out-of-frame rearrangements, and the resulting probabilities were checked against IGoR. A later analysis scored TCR-TCR, TCR-HLA and TCR-CMV co-occurrence with hypergeometric tests, applying a repertoire-size bias correction to TCR pairs. To estimate false discovery rates, a later analysis permuted the HLA or CMV assignments 20 times. In a later analysis, co-occurring TCRs were grouped with DBSCAN, and TCRdist sequence similarity was added when clustering was performed within HLA-allele-positive subsets. Co-occurrence clustering excluded repertoires with fewer than 30,000 or more than 120,000 public chains, plus five with anomalous nucleotide sharing. Imported from immuneACCESS, the table was reduced by TCRdb to in-frame sequences with V and J called. These copies leave out some clones; in studies compared against another copy, an unresolved V gene accounts for under half, and the cause of the remainder is not known. V and J calls plus clone size are reproduced from that table; the DNA served to infer D and trimming. A total of approximately 150,000 clones appear in this sample, roughly 67% of them only once. The leading ten clones occupy under 5.5% of the sample.

The cohort was made up of approximately 700 healthy bone marrow donors. At the time of sampling, every cohort member was nominally healthy, though immune exposures that went unrecorded were likely present. The donor was CMV seropositive and belonged to the group of over 250 seropositive cohort members. Every donor gave a peripheral blood sample, and the peripheral blood mononuclear cells from that sample were used for TCR beta sequencing. Genomic DNA was extracted from the blood cell samples with the Qiagen DNeasy Blood Extraction Kit. Points the paper makes about the study in general: In this cohort, only TCR beta chains were sequenced, and detectable features were limited by the absence of alpha or paired-chain data. An earlier analysis of approximately 570 of the donors showed that most TCR beta V segments appeared in productive rearrangements either about 87% or about 30% of the time, which broadly matched IMGT annotations. In a later analysis, HLA-associated TCR beta chains showed more clonal expansion and lower generation probabilities than non-associated chains that were equally common. A further reported finding was that TCR beta sequences accurately predicted the HLA-A and HLA-B alleles for most subjects in the first cohort. The presence/absence analyses assumed that sequencing depth was roughly uniform across donors, and that assumption may not be true. A cluster of highly shared sequence variants was judged likely to represent a technical artifact of the sequencing pipeline. Because HLA typing was missing for some donors at each locus, association tests included only the typed subset. A few of the identified cytomegalovirus-associated TCR beta chains were confirmed in vitro to be specific for cytomegalovirus antigens. Compared with the approximately 670-donor mean, donors in an Asian-associated ancestry cluster had fewer N-insertions in productive TCRs, according to a later genetic analysis. In a later analysis, several top co-occurrence clusters were reported to appear linked to parvovirus B19, influenza, CMV and Epstein-Barr virus. Most CMV-associated TCR beta chains appeared to be HLA-restricted in a later analysis, and the HLA associations seemed to be driven largely by CMV exposure. It was suggested by the authors that the approach could potentially be generalized to other disease states and immunological phenotypes. Correlated functional status among segregating V segments might be attributable to linkage disequilibrium, but an unknown experimental factor could not be ruled out. CMV serostatus was the only immune exposure information available for the cohort. Specific HLA alleles were associated with more than 15,000 TCR beta sequences at a false discovery rate of 0.05 in a later analysis. Most TCR sequences were seen in very few donors, while some public TCRs were found in many individuals. The classifier was reported to diagnose cytomegalovirus status with high specificity and sensitivity in both the original and validation cohorts. The study listed 164 TCR beta chains as associated with cytomegalovirus. V-gene and J-gene trimming of TCR beta chains was associated with a missense DCLRE1C variant in a later genetic analysis, and the association was replicated in an independent cohort. When HLA alleles, especially DR and DQ, strongly co-occurred, TCR associations were difficult to assign to individual alleles. Because counts were too low, about 18 rarely observed V segments, including chromosome 9 orphons, were left out of the earlier analysis of 587 of the donors. Because the 87-base-pair reads could not distinguish some IMGT-functional V segments, including TRBV6-2 and TRBV6-3, those segments were excluded. According to a later analysis, TCR association rates differed among HLA loci, with DRB1 alleles showing the most associated TCRs and HLA-C alleles showing the fewest.

CDR1 and CDR2, per the germline V gene, are SGHRS and YFSETQ. The CDR3 numbers 15 residues from cysteine through phenylalanine. Just CDR3 DNA is preserved here, 45 bases in frame from base 1. Germline trimming: 4 bases from V, 3 bases from J; junction bases outside gene matches: 8. The chain links TRBV5-1 with TRBJ2-7, and 9 bases in between align with TRBD1. This sequence originates from a woman under 30 in good health and CMV-seropositive. Material for sequencing was PBMCs. In nucleotides, the sequence is TGCGCCAGCAGCCGGTCGGGACAGGGAGTCTACGAGCAGTACTTC. Protein translation: CASSRSGQGVYEQYF.